The 9 T cell receptor beta chains in this list originate from one sample, sequenced in a study of blood T cell repertoires in COVID-19. Method: immunoSEQ multiplex PCR; TCRdb's copy keeps in-frame clones and lacks some. The table has fewer than 200,000 clones, roughly four fifths seen once. Input material: peripheral blood. These receptors were taken from a middle-aged man who had recovered from COVID-19.

This chain uses TRBV2 with TRBJ2-2; 7 bases fit TRBD1. The CDR3 is 13 amino acids. Trimming took 5 bases from V and 6 from J; bases not matched to a gene: 3. Per germline, CDR1 SNHLY and CDR2 FYNNEI. CDR3 region: CASSFQGAGELFF. Written as DNA, the CDR3 is TGTGCCAGCAGTTTTCAGGGGGCCGGGGAGCTGTTTTTT.

The count of this clone is one. The chain links TRBV10-3 to TRBJ1-6; 7 positions match TRBD1. Losses at the gene ends were 11 bases for V and 7 bases for J; bases not matched to a gene: 11. Germline V gene sequence: CDR1 ENHRY, CDR2 SYGVKD. CDR3 length: 14 amino acids. This CDR3 is CASTSGTANSPLHF. The CDR3 nucleotides are TGTGCCTCAACTTCCGGGACAGCCAATTCACCCCTCCACTTT.

The J gene is TRBJ2-3, the V gene TRBV10-3, with D unclear. The CDR3 length is 12 residues. CDR1 is ENHRY and CDR2 is SYGVKD in the germline V gene. V shed 3 bases and J shed 4 bases, with 5 bases lying between them. The chain's CDR3 is CAISEASDTQYF. DNA of the CDR3: TGTGCCATCAGTGAAGCCTCAGATACGCAGTATTTT.

This chain links TRBV2 with TRBJ2-7; TRBD2 might be the D (6 bases). The CDR3 has 10 residues. The V and J ends lost 10 bases and 3 bases respectively, with 7 bases between them. The germline V gene encodes CDR1 SNHLY and CDR2 FYNNEI. The CDR3 region is CATGGYEQYF. CDR3 DNA: TGTGCCACCGGGGGCTACGAGCAGTACTTC.

The chain joins TRBV6-5 to TRBJ2-2, with TRBD1 identical over 9 bases. V lost 6 bases, J lost 3 bases, and 5 bases stayed unmatched. Germline V CDR1 and CDR2: MNHEY, SVGAGI. This CDR3 has 15 residues. The CDR3 coding sequence is TGTGCCAGCAGCCGGACAGGGGTTTACACCGGGGAGCTGTTTTTT. Its translation: CASSRTGVYTGELFF.

The chain joins TRBV7-2 to TRBJ2-3; D is perhaps TRBD1 (5 bases). The germline V gene has CDR1 SGHTA and CDR2 FQGNSA. V was shortened by 4 bases and J by 0 bases, with 14 bases between the two germline ends. The CDR3 has 16 amino acids. In nucleotides, the CDR3 is TGTGCCAGCAGCTCCTTTGACAGAACTAGCACAGATACGCAGTATTTT. The encoded protein is CASSSFDRTSTDTQYF.

This sequence joins TRBV9 and TRBJ1-2, with a possible D match to TRBD1 (5 bases). The CDR3 is made up of 13 amino acids. Trimming shortened V by 3 bases and J by 1 base, and 7 bases separated the two germline ends. Germline V gene lookup returns CDR1 SGDLS and CDR2 YYNGEE. The CDR3 spells CASSADNNYGYTF. The CDR3 nucleotides are TGTGCCAGCAGCGCGGACAATAACTATGGCTACACCTTC.

The chain recombines TRBV19 with TRBJ2-1, with 7 bases lining up with TRBD1. The germline V gene encodes CDR1 LNHDA and CDR2 SQIVND (reference sequence). With V trimmed by 1 base and J by 7 bases, 7 bases remained unmatched. The CDR3 is 15 amino acids. The CDR3 nucleotides read TGTGCCAGTAGTATAGGGACAGGTGGTGGGAATGAGCAGTTCTTC. This codes for CASSIGTGGGNEQFF.

J is TRBJ2-5 and V is TRBV5-4; maybe TRBD2 (5 bases). The CDR3 is 15 amino acids. Germline V CDR1 and CDR2: SGHNT, YYREEE (reference sequence). V was trimmed by 4 bases and J by 2 bases, leaving 15 bases between them. The CDR3 sequence: CASSSGDPTQETQYF. CDR3 sequence (DNA): TGTGCCAGCAGCAGCGGAGATCCGACACAAGAGACCCAGTACTTC. Supplemented by reference TRBV5-4 and TRBJ2-5, the full variable domain reads ETGVTQSPTHLIKTRGQQVTLRCSSQSGHNTVSWYQQALGQGPQFIFQYYREEENGRGNFPPRFSGLQFPNYSSELNVNALELDDSALYLCASSSGDPTQETQYFGPGTRLLVL.